This T cell receptor (beta chain) was recorded in a study of OX40 agonist ivuxolimab in advanced cancers. Sequenced by immunoSEQ multiplex PCR; TCRdb stores in-frame clones only, minus some. The sample holds tens of thousands of clones, 91% seen once. Deletions cut 6 bases from V and 3 bases from J, with 15 bases between. The CDR3 consists of 15 residues. The germline CDR1 and CDR2 sequences are MDHEN and SYDVKM. The sequence was obtained from an adult with an advanced solid tumor such as melanoma, head and neck, liver or kidney cancer. V and J are TRBV28 and TRBJ1-5; no reliable D call. The material sequenced was CD4+ or CD8+ T cells sorted from blood, taken in a trial of the OX40 agonist ivuxolimab. The CDR3 coding sequence is TGTGCCAGCAGACTAGGACTGGGCCCCAATCAGCCCCAGCATTTT. Translating gives CASRLGLGPNQPQHF.